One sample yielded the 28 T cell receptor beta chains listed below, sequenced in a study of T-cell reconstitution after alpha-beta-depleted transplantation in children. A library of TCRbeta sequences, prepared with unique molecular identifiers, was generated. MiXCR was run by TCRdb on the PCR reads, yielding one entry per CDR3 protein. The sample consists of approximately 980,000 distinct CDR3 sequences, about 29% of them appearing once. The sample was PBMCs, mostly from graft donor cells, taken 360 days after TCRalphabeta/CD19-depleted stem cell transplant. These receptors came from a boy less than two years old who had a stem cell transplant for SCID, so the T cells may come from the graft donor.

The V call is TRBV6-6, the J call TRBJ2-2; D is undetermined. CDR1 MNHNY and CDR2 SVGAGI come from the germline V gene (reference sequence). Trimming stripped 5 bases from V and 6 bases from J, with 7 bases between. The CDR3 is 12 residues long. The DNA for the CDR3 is TGTGCCAGCAGTGTGGTTCCCGGGGAGCTGTTTTTT. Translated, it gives CASSVVPGELFF.

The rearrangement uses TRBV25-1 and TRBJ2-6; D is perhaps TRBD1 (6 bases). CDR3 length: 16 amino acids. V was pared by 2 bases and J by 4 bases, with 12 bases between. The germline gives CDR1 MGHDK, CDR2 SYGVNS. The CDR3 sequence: CASSELTGYGANVLTF. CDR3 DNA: TGTGCCAGCAGTGAACTTACAGGGTACGGGGCCAACGTCCTGACTTTC.

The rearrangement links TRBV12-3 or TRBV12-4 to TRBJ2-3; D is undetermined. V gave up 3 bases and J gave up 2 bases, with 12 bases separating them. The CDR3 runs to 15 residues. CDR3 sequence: CASSFWGRFTDTQYF. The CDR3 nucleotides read TGTGCCAGCAGTTTTTGGGGAAGGTTCACAGATACGCAGTATTTT.

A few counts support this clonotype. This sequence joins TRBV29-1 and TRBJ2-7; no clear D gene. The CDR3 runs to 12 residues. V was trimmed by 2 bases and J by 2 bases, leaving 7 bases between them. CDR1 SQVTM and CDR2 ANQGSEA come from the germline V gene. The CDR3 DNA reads TGCAGCGTTGAATCGGCTCCCTACGAGCAGTACTTC. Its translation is CSVESAPYEQYF.

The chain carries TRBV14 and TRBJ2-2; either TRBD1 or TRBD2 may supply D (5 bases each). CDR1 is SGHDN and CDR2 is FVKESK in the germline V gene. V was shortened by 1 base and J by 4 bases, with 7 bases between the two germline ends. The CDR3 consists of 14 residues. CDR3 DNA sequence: TGTGCCAGCAGCCAAGCGGGGCTCACCGGGGAGCTGTTTTTT. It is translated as CASSQAGLTGELFF.

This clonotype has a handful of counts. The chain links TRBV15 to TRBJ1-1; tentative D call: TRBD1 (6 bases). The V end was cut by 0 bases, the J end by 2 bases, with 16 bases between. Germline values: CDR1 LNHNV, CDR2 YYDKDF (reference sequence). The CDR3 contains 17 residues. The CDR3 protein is CATSRDRGTRANTEAFF. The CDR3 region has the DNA TGTGCCACCAGCAGAGATAGGGGGACACGGGCAAACACTGAAGCTTTCTTT.

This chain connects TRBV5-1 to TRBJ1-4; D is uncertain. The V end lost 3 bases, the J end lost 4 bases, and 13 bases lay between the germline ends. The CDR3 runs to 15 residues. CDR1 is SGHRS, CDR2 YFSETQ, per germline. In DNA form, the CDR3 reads TGCGCCAGCAGCTCTGGACGGGCTATTAATGAAAAACTGTTTTTT. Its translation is CASSSGRAINEKLFF.

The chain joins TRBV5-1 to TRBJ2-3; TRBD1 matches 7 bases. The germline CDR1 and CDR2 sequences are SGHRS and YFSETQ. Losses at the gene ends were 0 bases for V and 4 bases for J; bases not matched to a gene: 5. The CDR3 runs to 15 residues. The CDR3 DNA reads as TGCGCCAGCAGCTTGGCGACAGGGTCGGCAGATACGCAGTATTTT. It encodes CASSLATGSADTQYF.

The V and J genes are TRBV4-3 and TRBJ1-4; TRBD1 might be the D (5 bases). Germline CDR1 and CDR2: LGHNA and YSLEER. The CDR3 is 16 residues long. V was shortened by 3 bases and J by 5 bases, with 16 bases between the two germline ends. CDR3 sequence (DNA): TGCGCCAGCAGCCAGGGGACGTTGAGAAAGAATGAAAAACTGTTTTTT. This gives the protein CASSQGTLRKNEKLFF.

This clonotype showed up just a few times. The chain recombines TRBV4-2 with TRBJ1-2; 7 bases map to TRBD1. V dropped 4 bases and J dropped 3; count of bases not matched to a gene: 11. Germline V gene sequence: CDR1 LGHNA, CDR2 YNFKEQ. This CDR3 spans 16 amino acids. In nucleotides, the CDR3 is TGTGCCAGCAGCCTCGGGGGACAGATCCCTCACTATGGCTACACCTTC. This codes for CASSLGGQIPHYGYTF.

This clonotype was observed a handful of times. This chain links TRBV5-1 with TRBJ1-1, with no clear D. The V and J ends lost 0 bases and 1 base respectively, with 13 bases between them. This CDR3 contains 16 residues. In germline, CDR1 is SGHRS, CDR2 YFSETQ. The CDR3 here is CASSLGGLTGNTEAFF. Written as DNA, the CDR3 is TGCGCCAGCAGCTTGGGGGGATTAACGGGGAACACTGAAGCTTTCTTT.

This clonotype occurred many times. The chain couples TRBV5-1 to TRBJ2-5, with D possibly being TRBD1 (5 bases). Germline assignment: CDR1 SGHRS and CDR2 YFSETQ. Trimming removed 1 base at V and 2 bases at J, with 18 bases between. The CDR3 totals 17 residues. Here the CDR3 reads CASSLWVGQVGQETQYF. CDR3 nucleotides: TGCGCCAGCAGCTTGTGGGTCGGACAAGTTGGACAAGAGACCCAGTACTTC.

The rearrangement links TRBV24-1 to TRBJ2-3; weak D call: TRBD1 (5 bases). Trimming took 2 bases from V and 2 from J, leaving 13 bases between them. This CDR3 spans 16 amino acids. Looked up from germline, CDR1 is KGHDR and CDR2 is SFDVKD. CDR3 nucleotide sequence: TGTGCCACCAGTGATTCTTTAGGGGCCCCCACAGATACGCAGTATTTT. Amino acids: CATSDSLGAPTDTQYF.

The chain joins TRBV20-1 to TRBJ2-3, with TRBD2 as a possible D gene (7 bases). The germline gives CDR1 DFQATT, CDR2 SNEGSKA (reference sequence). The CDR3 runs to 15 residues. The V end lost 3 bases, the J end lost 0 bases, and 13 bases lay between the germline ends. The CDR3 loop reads CSARSGGSSTDTQYF. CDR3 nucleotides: TGCAGTGCTAGGTCGGGGGGCTCTAGCACAGATACGCAGTATTTT.

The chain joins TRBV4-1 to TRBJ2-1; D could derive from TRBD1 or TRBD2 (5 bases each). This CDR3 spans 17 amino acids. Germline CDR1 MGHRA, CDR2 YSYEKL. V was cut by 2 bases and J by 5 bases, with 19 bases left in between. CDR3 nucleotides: TGCGCCAGCAGCCAAAACACTCGGGACCGGGTCAACAATGAGCAGTTCTTC. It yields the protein CASSQNTRDRVNNEQFF.

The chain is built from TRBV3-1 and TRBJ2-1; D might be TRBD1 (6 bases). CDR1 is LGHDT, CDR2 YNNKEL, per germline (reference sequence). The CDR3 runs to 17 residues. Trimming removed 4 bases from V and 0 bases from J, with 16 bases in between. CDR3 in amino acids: CASSLRDRSSSYNEQFF. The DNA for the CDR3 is TGTGCCAGCAGCCTGAGAGACAGGAGCAGCTCCTACAATGAGCAGTTCTTC.

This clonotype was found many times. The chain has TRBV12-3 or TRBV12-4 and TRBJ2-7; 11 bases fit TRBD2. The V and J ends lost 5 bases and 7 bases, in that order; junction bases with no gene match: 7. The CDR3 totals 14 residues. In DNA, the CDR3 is TGTGCCAGCAGTCATCCGGGACTAGCGGATGAGCAGTACTTC. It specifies CASSHPGLADEQYF.

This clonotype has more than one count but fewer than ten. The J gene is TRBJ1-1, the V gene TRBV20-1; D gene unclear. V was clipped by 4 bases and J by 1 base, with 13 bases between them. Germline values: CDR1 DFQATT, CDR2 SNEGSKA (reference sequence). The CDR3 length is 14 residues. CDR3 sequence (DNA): TGCAGTGCTACCTACCTCATACAGAACACTGAAGCTTTCTTT. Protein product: CSATYLIQNTEAFF.

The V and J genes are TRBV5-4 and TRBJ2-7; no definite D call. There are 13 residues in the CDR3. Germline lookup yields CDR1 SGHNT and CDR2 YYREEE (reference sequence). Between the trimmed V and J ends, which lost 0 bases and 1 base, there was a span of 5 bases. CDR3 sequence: CASSLEISYEQYF. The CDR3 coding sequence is TGTGCCAGCAGCTTGGAGATTTCCTACGAGCAGTACTTC.

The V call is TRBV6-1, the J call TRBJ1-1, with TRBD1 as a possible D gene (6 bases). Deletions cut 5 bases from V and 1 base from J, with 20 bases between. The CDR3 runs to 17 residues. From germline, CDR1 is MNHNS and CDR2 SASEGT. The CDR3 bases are TGTGCCAGCAGTAAAGATTACAGGGCTCTGGCGAACACTGAAGCTTTCTTT. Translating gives CASSKDYRALANTEAFF.

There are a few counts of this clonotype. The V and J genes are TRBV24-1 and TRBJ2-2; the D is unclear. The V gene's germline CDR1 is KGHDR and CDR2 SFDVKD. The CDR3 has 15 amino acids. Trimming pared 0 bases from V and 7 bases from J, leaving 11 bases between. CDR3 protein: CATSDLPPPGGELFF. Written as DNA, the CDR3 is TGTGCCACCAGTGATTTGCCGCCGCCCGGCGGGGAGCTGTTTTTT.

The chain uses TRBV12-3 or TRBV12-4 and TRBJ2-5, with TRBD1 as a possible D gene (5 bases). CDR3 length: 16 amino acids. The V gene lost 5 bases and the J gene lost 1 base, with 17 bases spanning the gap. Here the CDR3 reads CASSPGRDSIQETQYF. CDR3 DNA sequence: TGTGCCAGCAGTCCGGGTCGCGACAGCATCCAAGAGACCCAGTACTTC.

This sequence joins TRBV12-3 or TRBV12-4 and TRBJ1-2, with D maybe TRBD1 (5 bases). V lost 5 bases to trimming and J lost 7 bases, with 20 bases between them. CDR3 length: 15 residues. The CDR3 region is CASSGQSTGLGGYTF. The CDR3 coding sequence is TGTGCCAGCAGTGGCCAAAGTACGGGGCTCGGTGGCTACACCTTC.

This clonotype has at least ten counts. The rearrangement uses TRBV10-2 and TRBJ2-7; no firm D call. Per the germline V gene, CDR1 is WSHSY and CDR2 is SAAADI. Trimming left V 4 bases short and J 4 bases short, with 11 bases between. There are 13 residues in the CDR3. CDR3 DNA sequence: TGCGCCAGCAGTGCCGGGCCCACATACGAGCAGTACTTC. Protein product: CASSAGPTYEQYF.

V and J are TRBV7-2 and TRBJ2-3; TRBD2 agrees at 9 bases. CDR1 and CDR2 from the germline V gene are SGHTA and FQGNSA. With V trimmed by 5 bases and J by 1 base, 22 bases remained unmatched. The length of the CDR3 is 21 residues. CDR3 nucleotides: TGTGCCAGCAGCAACGAAATTCGCACCCGGGTTTCTAGCGGGGGCACAGATACGCAGTATTTT. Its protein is CASSNEIRTRVSSGGTDTQYF.

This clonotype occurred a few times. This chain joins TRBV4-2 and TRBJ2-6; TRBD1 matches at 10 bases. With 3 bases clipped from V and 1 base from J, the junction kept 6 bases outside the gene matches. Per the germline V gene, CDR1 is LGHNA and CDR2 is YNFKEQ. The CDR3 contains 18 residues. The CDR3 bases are TGTGCCAGCAGCCAGACAGGGGGCGCTTCATCTGGGGCCAACGTCCTGACTTTC. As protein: CASSQTGGASSGANVLTF.

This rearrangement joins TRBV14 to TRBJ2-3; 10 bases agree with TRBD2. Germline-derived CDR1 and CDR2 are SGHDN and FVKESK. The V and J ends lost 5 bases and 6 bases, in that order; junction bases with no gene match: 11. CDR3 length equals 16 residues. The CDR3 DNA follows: TGTGCCAGCAGCGTCCGGACTAGCGGACCCACGGATACGCAGTATTTT. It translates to CASSVRTSGPTDTQYF.

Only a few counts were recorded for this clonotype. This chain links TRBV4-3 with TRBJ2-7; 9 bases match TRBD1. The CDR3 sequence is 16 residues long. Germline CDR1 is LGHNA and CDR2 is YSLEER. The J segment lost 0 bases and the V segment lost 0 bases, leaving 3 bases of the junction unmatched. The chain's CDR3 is CASSQDLGQGSYEQYF. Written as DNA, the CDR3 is TGCGCCAGCAGCCAAGATTTGGGACAGGGCTCCTACGAGCAGTACTTC.